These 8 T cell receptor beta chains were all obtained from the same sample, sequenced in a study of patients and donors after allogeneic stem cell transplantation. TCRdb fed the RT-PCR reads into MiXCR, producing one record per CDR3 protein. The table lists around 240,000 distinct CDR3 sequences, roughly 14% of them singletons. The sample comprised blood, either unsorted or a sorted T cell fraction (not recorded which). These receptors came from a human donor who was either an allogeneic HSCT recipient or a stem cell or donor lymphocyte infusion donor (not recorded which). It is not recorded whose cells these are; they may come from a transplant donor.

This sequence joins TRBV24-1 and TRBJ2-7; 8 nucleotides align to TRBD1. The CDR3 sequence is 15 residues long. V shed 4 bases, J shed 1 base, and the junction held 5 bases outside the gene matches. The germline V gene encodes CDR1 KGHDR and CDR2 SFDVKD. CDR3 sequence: CATSDPRTGSYEQYF. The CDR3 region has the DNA TGTGCCACCAGTGACCCCAGGACAGGGTCCTACGAGCAGTACTTC.

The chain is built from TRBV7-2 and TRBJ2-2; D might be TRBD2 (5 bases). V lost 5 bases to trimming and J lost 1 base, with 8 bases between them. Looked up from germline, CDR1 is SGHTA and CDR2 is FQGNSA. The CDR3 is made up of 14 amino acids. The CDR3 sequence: CASSVDWNTGELFF. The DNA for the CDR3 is TGTGCCAGCAGCGTGGACTGGAACACCGGGGAGCTGTTTTTT. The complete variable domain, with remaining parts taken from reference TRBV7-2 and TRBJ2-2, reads GAGVSQSPSNKVTEKGKDVELRCDPISGHTALYWYRQSLGQGLEFLIYFQGNSAPDKSGLPSDRFSAERTGGSVSTLTIQRTQQEDSAVYLCASSVDWNTGELFFGEGSRLTVL.

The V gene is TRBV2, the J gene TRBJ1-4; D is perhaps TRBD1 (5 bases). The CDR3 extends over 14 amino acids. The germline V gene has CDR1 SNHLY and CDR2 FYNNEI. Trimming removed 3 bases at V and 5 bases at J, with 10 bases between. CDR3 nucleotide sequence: TGTGCCAGCAGTGAGGGGCAGGTCAATGAAAAACTGTTTTTT. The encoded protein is CASSEGQVNEKLFF. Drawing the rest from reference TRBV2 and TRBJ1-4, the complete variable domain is EPEVTQTPSHQVTQMGQEVILRCVPISNHLYFYWYRQILGQKVEFLVSFYNNEISEKSEIFDDQFSVERPDGSNFTLKIRSTKLEDSAMYFCASSEGQVNEKLFFGSGTQLSVL.

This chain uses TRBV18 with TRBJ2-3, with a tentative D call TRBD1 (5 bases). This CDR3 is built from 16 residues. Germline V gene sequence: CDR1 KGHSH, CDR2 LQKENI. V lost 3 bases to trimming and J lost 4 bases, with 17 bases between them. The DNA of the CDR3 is TGTGCCAGCTCACCGGAATTCAGGGTCCAGGCAGATACGCAGTATTTT. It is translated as CASSPEFRVQADTQYF.

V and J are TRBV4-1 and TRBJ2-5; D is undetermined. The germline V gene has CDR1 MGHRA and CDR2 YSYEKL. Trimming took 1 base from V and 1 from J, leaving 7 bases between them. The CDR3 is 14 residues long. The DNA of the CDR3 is TGCGCCAGCAGCCAAGGAGCAAGCCAAGAGACCCAGTACTTC. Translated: CASSQGASQETQYF.

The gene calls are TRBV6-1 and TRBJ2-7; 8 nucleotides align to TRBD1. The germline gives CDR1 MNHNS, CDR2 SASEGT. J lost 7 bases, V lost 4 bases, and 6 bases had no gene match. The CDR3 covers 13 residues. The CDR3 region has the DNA TGTGCCAGCAGTGCCCGACAGGGGAGAGAGCAGTACTTC. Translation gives CASSARQGREQYF.

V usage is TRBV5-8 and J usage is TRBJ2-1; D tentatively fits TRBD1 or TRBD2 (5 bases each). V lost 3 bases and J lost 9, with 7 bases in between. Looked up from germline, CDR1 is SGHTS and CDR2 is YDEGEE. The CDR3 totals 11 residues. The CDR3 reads CASSYGTEQFF. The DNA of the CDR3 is TGTGCCAGCAGCTACGGGACTGAGCAGTTCTTC.

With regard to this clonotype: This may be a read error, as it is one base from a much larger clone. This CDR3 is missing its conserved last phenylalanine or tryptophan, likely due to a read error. CDR3: CASSQGLAGLLYNEQFS. In DNA form, the CDR3 reads TGTGCCAGCAGCCAAGGGCTAGCGGGGCTCCTATACAATGAGCAGTTCTCC. This rearrangement joins TRBV4-2 to TRBJ2-1; 9 nucleotides align to TRBD2. The CDR3 covers 17 residues. The germline V gene has CDR1 LGHNA and CDR2 YNFKEQ. V gave up 1 base and J gave up 4 bases; unmatched junction bases: 8.